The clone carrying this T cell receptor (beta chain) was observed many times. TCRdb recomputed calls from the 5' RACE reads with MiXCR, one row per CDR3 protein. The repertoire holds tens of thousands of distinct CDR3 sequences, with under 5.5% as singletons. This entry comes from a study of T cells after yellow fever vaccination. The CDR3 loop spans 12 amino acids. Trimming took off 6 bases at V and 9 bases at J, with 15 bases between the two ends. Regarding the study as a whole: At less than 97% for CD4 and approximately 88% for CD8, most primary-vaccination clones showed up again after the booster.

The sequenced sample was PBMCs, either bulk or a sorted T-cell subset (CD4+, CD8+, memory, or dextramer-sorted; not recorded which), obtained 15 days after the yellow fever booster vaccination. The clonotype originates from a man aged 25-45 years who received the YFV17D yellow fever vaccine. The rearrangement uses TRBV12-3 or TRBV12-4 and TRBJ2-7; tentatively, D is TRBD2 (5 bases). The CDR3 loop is CASSPSGGGQYF. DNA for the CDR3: TGTGCCAGCAGCCCCTCCGGTGGAGGGCAGTACTTC.